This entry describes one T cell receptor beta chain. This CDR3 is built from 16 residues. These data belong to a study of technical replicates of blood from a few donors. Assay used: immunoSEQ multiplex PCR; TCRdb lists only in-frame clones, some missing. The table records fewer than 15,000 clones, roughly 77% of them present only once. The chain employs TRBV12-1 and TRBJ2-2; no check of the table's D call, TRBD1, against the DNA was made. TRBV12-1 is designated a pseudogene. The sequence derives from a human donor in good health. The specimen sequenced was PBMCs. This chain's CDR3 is CASSFRDRANTGELFF. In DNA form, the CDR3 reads TGTGCCAGCAGCTTTAGGGACAGGGCTAACACCGGGGAGCTGTTTTTT.